This paragraph covers one TCR beta chain sequence. CDR3 length equals 13 residues. In germline, CDR1 is SGHDN, CDR2 FVKESK. The V and J ends lost 5 bases and 5 bases respectively, with 12 bases between them. Study processing details: Amplification with reference gene primers provided the estimates of nucleated cell counts. Some clones are missing from TCRdb's copy, which holds only in-frame ones; the method was immunoSEQ multiplex PCR. The V and J calls and clone size come from that table; D and trimming were worked out from the DNA. The table includes about 220,000 clones, 80% to 85% detected once. The data were taken from a study of blood T cell repertoires in COVID-19. Study details: Samples came from the United States, Italy and Spain, spanning acute and convalescent COVID-19. PBMCs, B-cell-depleted T cells, or T cells were the source of the cDNA or gDNA that made up the material.

This TCR was sampled from a young man with active or convalescent COVID-19. The sequencing sample was made of peripheral blood. The chain links TRBV14 to TRBJ1-1, with a weak D call TRBD1 (5 bases). CDR3 nucleotides: TGTGCCAGCAGCGTCCGGAGGGGAACTGAAGCTTTCTTT. Its protein product is CASSVRRGTEAFF.